The rows below give T cell receptor beta chains drawn from one sample of a study of blood T cells in healthy people across ages. TCRdb independently ran MiXCR on the 5' RACE reads; one entry per CDR3 protein. The data show approximately 800,000 distinct CDR3 sequences, with around half seen just once and about 42% held by the top ten. The sample comprised blood. All receptors derive from an elderly man in good health. Both conserved end residues are part of each CDR3. Each record gives: D gene, J gene, V gene, clone size, CDR3 protein, CDR3 DNA. A D gene is named only where the DNA matches it firmly. For some rows the clone size is stated as once, few or many, or as a class when expanded; others skip it.

d_call: TRBD2; j_call: TRBJ2-1; v_call: TRBV7-2; clone_size: NA; cdr3_aa: CASSRSGTSTNEQFF; cdr3_nt: TGTGCCAGCAGCCGCTCCGGGACTAGCACCAATGAGCAGTTCTTC
d_call: NA; j_call: TRBJ2-1; v_call: TRBV6-1; clone_size: NA; cdr3_aa: CAINRFGEQFF; cdr3_nt: TGTGCCATCAACAGGTTCGGGGAGCAGTTCTTC
d_call: NA; j_call: TRBJ2-7; v_call: TRBV6-5; clone_size: NA; cdr3_aa: CASSPTGGSSYEQYF; cdr3_nt: TGTGCCAGCAGTCCGACAGGAGGGAGCTCCTACGAGCAGTACTTC
d_call: NA; j_call: TRBJ1-1; v_call: TRBV18; clone_size: NA; cdr3_aa: CASSPGRGASTEAFF; cdr3_nt: TGTGCCAGCTCACCAGGACGGGGGGCGAGCACTGAAGCTTTCTTT
d_call: NA; j_call: TRBJ1-1; v_call: TRBV5-4; clone_size: NA; cdr3_aa: CASSLDQLAFF; cdr3_nt: TGTGCCAGCAGCTTGGATCAGTTAGCTTTCTTT
d_call: NA; j_call: TRBJ1-5; v_call: TRBV18; clone_size: NA; cdr3_aa: CASSPPGLNQPQHF; cdr3_nt: TGTGCCAGCTCACCGCCCGGACTTAATCAGCCCCAGCATTTT
d_call: TRBD1; j_call: TRBJ1-2; v_call: TRBV7-2; clone_size: few; cdr3_aa: CASSPRDRGSLSYGYTF; cdr3_nt: TGTGCCAGCAGCCCCCGGGACAGGGGTAGTCTAAGCTATGGCTACACCTTC
d_call: NA; j_call: TRBJ2-7; v_call: TRBV7-9; clone_size: NA; cdr3_aa: CASTRGAEQYF; cdr3_nt: TGTGCCAGCACTCGAGGGGCCGAGCAGTACTTC
d_call: TRBD2; j_call: TRBJ2-5; v_call: TRBV11-2; clone_size: NA; cdr3_aa: CASSLDGLAGGGQEIQYF; cdr3_nt: TGTGCCAGCAGCTTAGATGGCTTAGCGGGAGGCGGACAAGAGATCCAGTACTTC
d_call: TRBD2; j_call: TRBJ2-7; v_call: TRBV3-1; clone_size: NA; cdr3_aa: CASSPKKWSGRVHEQYF; cdr3_nt: TGTGCCAGCAGCCCGAAGAAATGGAGCGGGAGGGTCCACGAGCAGTACTTC
d_call: TRBD1; j_call: TRBJ1-2; v_call: TRBV27; clone_size: few; cdr3_aa: CASTSLQGNPYGYTF; cdr3_nt: TGTGCCAGCACCTCATTACAGGGGAACCCATATGGCTACACCTTC
d_call: NA; j_call: TRBJ2-6; v_call: TRBV28; clone_size: NA; cdr3_aa: CASSPRVGRSESGANVLTF; cdr3_nt: TGTGCCAGCAGCCCTCGGGTGGGGCGATCAGAGTCTGGGGCCAACGTCCTGACTTTC
d_call: NA; j_call: TRBJ2-7; v_call: TRBV27; clone_size: few; cdr3_aa: CASSLKPGAYEQYF; cdr3_nt: TGTGCCAGCAGTTTGAAGCCGGGCGCCTACGAGCAGTACTTC
d_call: TRBD1; j_call: TRBJ2-7; v_call: TRBV20-1; clone_size: NA; cdr3_aa: CSASVGGGYNYEQYF; cdr3_nt: TGCAGTGCTAGTGTAGGGGGCGGATATAACTACGAGCAGTACTTC
d_call: NA; j_call: TRBJ2-7; v_call: TRBV20-1; clone_size: many; cdr3_aa: CSARGLTGTYEQYF; cdr3_nt: TGCAGTGCTAGAGGGCTTACAGGGACCTACGAGCAGTACTTC
d_call: NA; j_call: TRBJ2-1; v_call: TRBV7-2; clone_size: NA; cdr3_aa: CASSEGSGYNEQFF; cdr3_nt: TGTGCCAGCAGCGAGGGCTCAGGCTACAATGAGCAGTTCTTC
d_call: NA; j_call: TRBJ2-7; v_call: TRBV4-2; clone_size: NA; cdr3_aa: CASSQDPLGAGSYEQYF; cdr3_nt: TGTGCCAGCAGCCAAGATCCCCTCGGGGCGGGTTCCTACGAGCAGTACTTC